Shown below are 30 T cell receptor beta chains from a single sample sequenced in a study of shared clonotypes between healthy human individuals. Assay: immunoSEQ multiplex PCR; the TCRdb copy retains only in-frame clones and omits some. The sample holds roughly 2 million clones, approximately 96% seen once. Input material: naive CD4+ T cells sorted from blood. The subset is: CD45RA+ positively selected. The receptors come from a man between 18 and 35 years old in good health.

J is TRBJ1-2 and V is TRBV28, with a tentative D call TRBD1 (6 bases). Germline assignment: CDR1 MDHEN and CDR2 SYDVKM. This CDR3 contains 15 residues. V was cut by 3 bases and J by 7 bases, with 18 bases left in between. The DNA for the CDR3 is TGTGCCAGCAGTTTCTCGGACAGAACCTATACTGGCTACACCTTC. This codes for CASSFSDRTYTGYTF.

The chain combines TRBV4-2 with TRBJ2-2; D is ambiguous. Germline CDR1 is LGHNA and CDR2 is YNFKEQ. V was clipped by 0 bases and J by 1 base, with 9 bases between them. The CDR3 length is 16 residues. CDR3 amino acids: CASSQEGPKNTGELFF. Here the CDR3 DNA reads TGTGCCAGCAGCCAAGAGGGCCCCAAGAACACCGGGGAGCTGTTTTTT.

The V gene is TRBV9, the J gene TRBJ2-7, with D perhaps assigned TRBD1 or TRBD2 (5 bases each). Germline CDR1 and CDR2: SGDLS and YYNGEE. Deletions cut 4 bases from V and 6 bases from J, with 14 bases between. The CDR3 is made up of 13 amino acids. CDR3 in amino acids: CASSPPNGAEQYF. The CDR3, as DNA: TGTGCCAGCAGCCCCCCTAACGGGGCCGAGCAGTACTTC.

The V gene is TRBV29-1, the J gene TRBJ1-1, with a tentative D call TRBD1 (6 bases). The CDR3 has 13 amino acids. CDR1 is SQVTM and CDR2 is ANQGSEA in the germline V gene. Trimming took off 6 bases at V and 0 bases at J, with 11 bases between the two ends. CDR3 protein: CSVEQGMNTEAFF. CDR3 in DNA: TGCAGCGTCGAACAGGGCATGAACACTGAAGCTTTCTTT.

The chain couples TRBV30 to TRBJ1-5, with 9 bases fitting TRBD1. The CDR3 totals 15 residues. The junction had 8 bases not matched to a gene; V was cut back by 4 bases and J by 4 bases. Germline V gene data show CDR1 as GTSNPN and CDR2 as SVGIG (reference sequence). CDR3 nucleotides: TGTGCCTGGAATCAGGGGACAGGGAGGAATCAGCCCCAGCATTTT. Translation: CAWNQGTGRNQPQHF.

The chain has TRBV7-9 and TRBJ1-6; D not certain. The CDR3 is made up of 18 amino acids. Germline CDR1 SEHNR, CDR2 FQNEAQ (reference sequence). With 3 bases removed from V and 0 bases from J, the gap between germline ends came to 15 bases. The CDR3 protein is CASSLGLAPSSYNSPLHF. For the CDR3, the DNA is TGTGCCAGCAGCTTGGGTTTGGCTCCGAGCTCCTATAATTCACCCCTCCACTTT.

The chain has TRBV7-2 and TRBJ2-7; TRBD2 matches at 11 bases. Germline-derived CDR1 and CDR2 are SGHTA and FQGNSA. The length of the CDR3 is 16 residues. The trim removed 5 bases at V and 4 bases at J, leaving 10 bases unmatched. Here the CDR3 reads CASSPQTSGTLYEQYF. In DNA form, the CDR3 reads TGTGCCAGCAGCCCCCAGACTAGCGGGACGCTATACGAGCAGTACTTC.

CDR3 sequence reads: CASSPSTYEQYF. CDR3 coding DNA: TGTGCCAGCAGCCCCTCCACCTACGAGCAGTACTTC. V and J are TRBV11-2 and TRBJ2-7, with D unclear. V was clipped by 5 bases and J by 2 bases, with 7 bases between them. This CDR3 has 12 amino acids. Germline V CDR1 and CDR2: SGHAT, FQNNGV.

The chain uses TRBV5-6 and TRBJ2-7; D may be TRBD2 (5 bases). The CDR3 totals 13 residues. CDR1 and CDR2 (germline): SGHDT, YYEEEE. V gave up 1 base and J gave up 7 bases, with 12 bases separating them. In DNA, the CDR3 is TGTGCCAGCAGCTTGCCAGGTCCGGGGGAGCAGTACTTC. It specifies CASSLPGPGEQYF.

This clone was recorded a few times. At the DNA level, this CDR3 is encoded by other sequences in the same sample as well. The CDR3 nucleotides read TGCGCCAGCAGCTTCGGGGGGACAGATACGCAGTATTTT. This sequence encodes CASSFGGTDTQYF. The chain employs TRBV5-1 and TRBJ2-3, with TRBD2 matching over 7 bases. CDR1 and CDR2 (germline): SGHRS, YFSETQ. V was clipped by 2 bases and J by 3 bases; unmatched bases: 0. The CDR3 is made up of 13 amino acids.

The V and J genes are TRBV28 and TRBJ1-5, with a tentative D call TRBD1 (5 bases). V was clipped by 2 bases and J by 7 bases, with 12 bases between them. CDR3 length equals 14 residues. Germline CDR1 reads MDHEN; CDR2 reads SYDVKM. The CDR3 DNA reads TGTGCCAGCAGTTTAAGATCGGGGACGCAGCCCCAGCATTTT. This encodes CASSLRSGTQPQHF.

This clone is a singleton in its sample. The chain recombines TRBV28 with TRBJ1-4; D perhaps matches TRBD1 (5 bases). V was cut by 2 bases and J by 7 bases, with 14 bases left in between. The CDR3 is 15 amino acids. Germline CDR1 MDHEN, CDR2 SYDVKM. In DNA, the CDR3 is TGTGCCAGCAGTTTACGTCTGGGGGTTGTTGAAAAACTGTTTTTT. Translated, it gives CASSLRLGVVEKLFF. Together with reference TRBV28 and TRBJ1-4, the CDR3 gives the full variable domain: DVKVTQSSRYLVKRTGEKVFLECVQDMDHENMFWYRQDPGLGLRLIYFSYDVKMKEKGDIPEGYSVSREKKERFSLILESASTNQTSMYLCASSLRLGVVEKLFFGSGTQLSVL.

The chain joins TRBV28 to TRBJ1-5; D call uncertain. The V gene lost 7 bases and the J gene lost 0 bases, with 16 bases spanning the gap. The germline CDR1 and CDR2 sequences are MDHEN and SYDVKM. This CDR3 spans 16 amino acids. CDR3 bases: TGTGCCAGCATGGAACGGGCGGGGTATAGCAATCAGCCCCAGCATTTT. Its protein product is CASMERAGYSNQPQHF.

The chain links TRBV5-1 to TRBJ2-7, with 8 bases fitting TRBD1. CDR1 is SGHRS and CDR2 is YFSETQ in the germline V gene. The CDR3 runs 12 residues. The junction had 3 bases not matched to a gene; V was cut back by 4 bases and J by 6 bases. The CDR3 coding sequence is TGCGCCAGCAGCCCCGACAGGGGCGAGCAGTACTTC. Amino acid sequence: CASSPDRGEQYF.

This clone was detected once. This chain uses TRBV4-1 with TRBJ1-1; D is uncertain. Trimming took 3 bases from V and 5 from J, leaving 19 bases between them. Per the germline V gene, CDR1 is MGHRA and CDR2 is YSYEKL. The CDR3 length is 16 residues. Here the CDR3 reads CASSQVLAFVGTEAFF. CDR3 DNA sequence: TGCGCCAGCAGCCAGGTACTGGCATTCGTCGGGACTGAAGCTTTCTTT.

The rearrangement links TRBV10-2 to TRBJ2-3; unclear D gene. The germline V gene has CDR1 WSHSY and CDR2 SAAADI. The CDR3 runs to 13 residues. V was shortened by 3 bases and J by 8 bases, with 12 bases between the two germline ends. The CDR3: CASSDPPAVTQYF. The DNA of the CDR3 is TGCGCCAGCAGTGACCCCCCTGCGGTTACGCAGTATTTT.

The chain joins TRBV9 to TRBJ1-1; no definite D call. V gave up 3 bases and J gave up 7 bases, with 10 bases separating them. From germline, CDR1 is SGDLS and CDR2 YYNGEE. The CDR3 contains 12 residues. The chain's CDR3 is CASSAPRDEAFF. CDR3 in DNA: TGTGCCAGCAGCGCCCCCCGGGATGAAGCTTTCTTT.

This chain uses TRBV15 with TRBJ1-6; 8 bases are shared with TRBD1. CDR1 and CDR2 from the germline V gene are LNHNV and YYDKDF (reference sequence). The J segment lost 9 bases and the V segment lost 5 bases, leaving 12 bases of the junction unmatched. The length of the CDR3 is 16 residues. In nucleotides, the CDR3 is TGTGCCACCAGCCCGGACAGGGCTTCGGGTGGTTCACCCCTCCACTTT. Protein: CATSPDRASGGSPLHF.

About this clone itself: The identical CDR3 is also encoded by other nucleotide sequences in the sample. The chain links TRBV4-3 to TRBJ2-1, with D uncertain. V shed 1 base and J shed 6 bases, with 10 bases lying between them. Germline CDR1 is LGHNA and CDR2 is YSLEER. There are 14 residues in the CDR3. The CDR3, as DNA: TGCGCCAGCAGCCAAGCTGGGCTAGTCAATGAGCAGTTCTTC. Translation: CASSQAGLVNEQFF.

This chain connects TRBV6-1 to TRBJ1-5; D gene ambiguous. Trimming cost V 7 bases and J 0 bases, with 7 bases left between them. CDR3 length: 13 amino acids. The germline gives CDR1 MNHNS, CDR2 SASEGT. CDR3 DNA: TGTGCCAGCAAATATGATAGCAATCAGCCCCAGCATTTT. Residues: CASKYDSNQPQHF.

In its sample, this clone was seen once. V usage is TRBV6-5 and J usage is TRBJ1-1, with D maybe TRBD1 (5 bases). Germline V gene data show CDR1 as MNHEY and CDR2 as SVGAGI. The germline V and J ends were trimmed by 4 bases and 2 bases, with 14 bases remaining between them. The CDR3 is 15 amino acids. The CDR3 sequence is CASSLGRGDNTEAFF. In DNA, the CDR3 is TGTGCCAGCAGTTTGGGGAGAGGGGATAACACTGAAGCTTTCTTT.

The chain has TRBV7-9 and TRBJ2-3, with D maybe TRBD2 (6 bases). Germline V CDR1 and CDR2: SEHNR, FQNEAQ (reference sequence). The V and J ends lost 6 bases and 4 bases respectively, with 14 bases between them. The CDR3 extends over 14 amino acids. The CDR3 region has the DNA TGTGCCAGCAGGAGTCACGGGAGCGCAGATACGCAGTATTTT. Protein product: CASRSHGSADTQYF.

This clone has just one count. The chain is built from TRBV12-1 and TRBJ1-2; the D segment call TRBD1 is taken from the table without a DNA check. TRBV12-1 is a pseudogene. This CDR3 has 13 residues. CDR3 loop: CASSPGNGYGYTF. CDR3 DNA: TGTGCCAGCAGCCCAGGGAATGGCTATGGCTACACCTTC.

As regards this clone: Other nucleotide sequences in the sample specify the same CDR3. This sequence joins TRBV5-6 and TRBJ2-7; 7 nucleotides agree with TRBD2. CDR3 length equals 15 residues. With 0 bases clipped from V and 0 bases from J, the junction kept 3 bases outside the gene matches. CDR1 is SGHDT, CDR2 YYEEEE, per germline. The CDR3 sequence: CASSLGGGSSYEQYF. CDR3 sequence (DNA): TGTGCCAGCAGCTTGGGGGGCGGGAGCTCCTACGAGCAGTACTTC. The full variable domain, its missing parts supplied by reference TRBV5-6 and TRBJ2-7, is DAGVTQSPTHLIKTRGQQVTLRCSPKSGHDTVSWYQQALGQGPQFIFQYYEEEERQRGNFPDRFSGHQFPNYSSELNVNALLLGDSALYLCASSLGGGSSYEQYFGPGTRLTVT.

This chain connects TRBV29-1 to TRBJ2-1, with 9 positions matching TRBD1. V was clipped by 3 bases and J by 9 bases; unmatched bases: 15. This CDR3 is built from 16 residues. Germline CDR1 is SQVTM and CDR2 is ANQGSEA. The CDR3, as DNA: TGCAGCGTTGACGCCCCCACGGGACAGGGTTGGGGTGAGCAGTTCTTC. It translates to CSVDAPTGQGWGEQFF.

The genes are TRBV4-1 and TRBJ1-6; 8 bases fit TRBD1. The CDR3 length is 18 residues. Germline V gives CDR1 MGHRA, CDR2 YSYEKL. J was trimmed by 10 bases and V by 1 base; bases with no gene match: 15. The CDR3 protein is CASSQVPHRGQAQSPLHF. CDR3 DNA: TGCGCCAGCAGCCAAGTCCCCCACCGGGGACAGGCACAGTCACCCCTCCACTTT.

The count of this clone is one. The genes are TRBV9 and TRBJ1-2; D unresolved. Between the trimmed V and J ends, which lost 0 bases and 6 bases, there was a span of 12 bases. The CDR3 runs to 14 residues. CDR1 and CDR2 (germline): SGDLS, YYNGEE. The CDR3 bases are TGTGCCAGCAGCGTAGCTCTCGGAAGTGATGGCTACACCTTC. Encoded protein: CASSVALGSDGYTF.

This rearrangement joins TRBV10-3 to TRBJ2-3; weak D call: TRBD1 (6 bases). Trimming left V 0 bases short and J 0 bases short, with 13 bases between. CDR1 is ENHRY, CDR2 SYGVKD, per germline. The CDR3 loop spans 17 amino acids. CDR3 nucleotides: TGTGCCATCAGTGAGTCTTTGGGGGCTACTAGCACAGATACGCAGTATTTT. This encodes CAISESLGATSTDTQYF.

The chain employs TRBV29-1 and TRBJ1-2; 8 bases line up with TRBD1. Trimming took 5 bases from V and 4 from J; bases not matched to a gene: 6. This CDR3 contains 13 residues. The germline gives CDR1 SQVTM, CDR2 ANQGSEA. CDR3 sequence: CSVQQGDGYGYTF. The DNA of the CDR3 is TGCAGCGTTCAACAGGGGGATGGCTATGGCTACACCTTC.

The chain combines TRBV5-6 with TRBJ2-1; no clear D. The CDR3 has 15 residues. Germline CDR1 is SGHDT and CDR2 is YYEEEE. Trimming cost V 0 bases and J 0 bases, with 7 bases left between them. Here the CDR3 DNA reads TGTGCCAGCAGCTTGGAAGGGATCTCCTACAATGAGCAGTTCTTC. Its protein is CASSLEGISYNEQFF. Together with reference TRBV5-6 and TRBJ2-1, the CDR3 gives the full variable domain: DAGVTQSPTHLIKTRGQQVTLRCSPKSGHDTVSWYQQALGQGPQFIFQYYEEEERQRGNFPDRFSGHQFPNYSSELNVNALLLGDSALYLCASSLEGISYNEQFFGPGTRLTVL.